These 10 T cell receptor beta chains originate from one sample sequenced in a study of blood T cells in healthy people across ages. Through a sample-barcoded 5' primer and a J-beta primer mix, a second PCR was run for about 6 to 11 cycles. Via MiXCR, TCRdb re-called the 5' RACE reads, giving one row per CDR3 protein. Of approximately 1.5 million distinct CDR3 sequences listed, around 35% were seen once; the top ten hold around 11%. Sequenced input: blood. The receptor set was obtained from a woman aged 25-40 years in good health.

This clonotype has a count of ten or more. This chain joins TRBV13 and TRBJ2-5; D is ambiguous. This CDR3 comprises 11 residues. Germline values: CDR1 PRHDT, CDR2 FYEKMQ (reference sequence). V lost 4 bases, J lost 2 bases, and 2 bases lay in between. CDR3 sequence reads: CASSWQETQYF. The CDR3 DNA reads as TGTGCCAGCAGCTGGCAAGAGACCCAGTACTTC.

The V and J genes are TRBV20-1 and TRBJ2-1; 9 nucleotides match TRBD2. The CDR3 length is 16 residues. Germline trimming cut 0 bases from V and 7 bases from J; bases unmatched to any gene: 10. The germline CDR1 and CDR2 sequences are DFQATT and SNEGSKA (reference sequence). CDR3 protein: CSARDIAGDLRNEQFF. The CDR3 nucleotides read TGCAGTGCTAGAGATATAGCGGGGGACCTTCGGAATGAGCAGTTCTTC.

The chain recombines TRBV6-5 with TRBJ2-7; 9 bases agree with TRBD1. From germline, CDR1 is MNHEY and CDR2 SVGAGI. The CDR3 runs to 13 residues. Trimming took 8 bases from V and 5 from J; bases not matched to a gene: 7. The CDR3 DNA sequence: TGTGCCAGCGGACACAGGGGGCAGAACGAGCAGTACTTC. Its protein product is CASGHRGQNEQYF.

Note on this clonotype: Sequence at one end of the junction differs from germline and may be a read error. This chain joins TRBV5-6 and TRBJ2-2; 9 bases map to TRBD2. The length of the CDR3 is 15 residues. Germline loops: CDR1 SGHDT, CDR2 YYEEEE. The CDR3 bases are TGTGCCAGCAGCCCGGCGGGGGGGAACACCCGGGAGCTGTTTTTT. Translating gives CASSPAGGNTRELFF. The full variable domain, with the rest looked up from reference TRBV5-6 and TRBJ2-2, is DAGVTQSPTHLIKTRGQQVTLRCSPKSGHDTVSWYQQALGQGPQFIFQYYEEEERQRGNFPDRFSGHQFPNYSSELNVNALLLGDSALYLCASSPAGGNTRELFFGEGSRLTVL.

This clonotype was seen more than once but under ten times. V is TRBV12-3 or TRBV12-4 and J is TRBJ2-4; 7 positions agree with TRBD2. Germline trimming cut 1 base from V and 1 base from J; bases unmatched to any gene: 7. CDR3 length: 17 residues. CDR3: CASSLEGVGGAKNIQYF. The CDR3 nucleotides are TGTGCCAGCAGTTTAGAAGGGGTGGGGGGGGCCAAAAACATTCAGTACTTC.

The rearrangement joins TRBV14 to TRBJ2-7, with a possible D match to TRBD2 (6 bases). Germline CDR1 SGHDN, CDR2 FVKESK. Trimming pared 0 bases from V and 2 bases from J, leaving 14 bases between. The CDR3 loop spans 16 amino acids. For the CDR3, the DNA is TGTGCCAGCAGCCAAGATGGGCTAGCGTTTACCTACGAGCAGTACTTC. It is translated as CASSQDGLAFTYEQYF.

J is TRBJ1-5 and V is TRBV20-1, with no clear D. Germline CDR1 DFQATT, CDR2 SNEGSKA (reference sequence). V was clipped by 6 bases and J by 2 bases, with 11 bases between them. The CDR3 totals 13 residues. CDR3 amino acids: CSAYTPGNQPQHF. The CDR3 DNA sequence: TGCAGTGCCTACACCCCGGGCAATCAGCCCCAGCATTTT.

The genes are TRBV28 and TRBJ1-6; D uncertain. The CDR3 contains 12 residues. V lost 0 bases, J lost 9 bases, and 3 bases lay in between. Germline CDR1 is MDHEN and CDR2 is SYDVKM. DNA of the CDR3: TGTGCCAGCAGTTTATGGGTTTCACCCCTCCACTTT. Translated: CASSLWVSPLHF. The full variable domain, completed using reference TRBV28 and TRBJ1-6, is DVKVTQSSRYLVKRTGEKVFLECVQDMDHENMFWYRQDPGLGLRLIYFSYDVKMKEKGDIPEGYSVSREKKERFSLILESASTNQTSMYLCASSLWVSPLHFGNGTRLTVT.

This clonotype turned up a few times. This chain uses TRBV20-1 with TRBJ2-3; possibly TRBD2 for D (5 bases). CDR1 is DFQATT and CDR2 is SNEGSKA in the germline V gene (reference sequence). Between the trimmed V and J ends, which lost 2 bases and 4 bases, there was a span of 13 bases. CDR3 size: 14 residues. The chain's CDR3 is CSARNWAGADTQYF. The CDR3 DNA is TGCAGTGCTAGAAACTGGGCCGGGGCAGATACGCAGTATTTT.

Many counts were recorded for this clonotype. The chain employs TRBV5-1 and TRBJ2-2; D call uncertain. V was trimmed by 0 bases and J by 1 base, leaving 4 bases between them. CDR3 length equals 14 residues. CDR1 is SGHRS and CDR2 is YFSETQ in the germline V gene. The CDR3 DNA reads TGCGCCAGCAGCTTGGAAGGGAACACCGGGGAGCTGTTTTTT. This codes for CASSLEGNTGELFF.